The 6 T cell receptor beta chains below were found in one sample sequenced in a study of T-cell reconstitution after alpha-beta-depleted transplantation in children. The TCRbeta library incorporated unique molecular identifiers. TCRdb re-called the PCR reads with MiXCR, one entry per CDR3 protein. The sample includes 100,000 to 120,000 distinct CDR3 sequences, about a tenth of them seen just once. The sample here was PBMCs from the stem cell graft donor, taken from the stem cell graft. These TCRs come from a human donor who donated a stem cell graft to a child with acute lymphoblastic leukemia.

In its sample, this clonotype was seen many times. The chain recombines TRBV12-3 or TRBV12-4 with TRBJ1-4; D might be TRBD1 (5 bases). V dropped 1 base and J dropped 7 bases, with 10 bases sitting between them. CDR3 length: 14 residues. The CDR3 bases are TGTGCCAGCAGTTTAGAGGGGTCCGGTGAAAAACTGTTTTTT. It translates to CASSLEGSGEKLFF.

This clonotype was seen many times. The rearrangement links TRBV24-1 to TRBJ2-1; TRBD2 matches 10 bases. J lost 7 bases, V lost 5 bases, and 13 bases had no gene match. The CDR3 is 17 amino acids. Germline-derived CDR1 and CDR2 are KGHDR and SFDVKD. The CDR3 DNA reads as TGTGCCACCAGTGTTGGGGTGGCTAGCGGGAGTCTGAATGAGCAGTTCTTC. It codes for CATSVGVASGSLNEQFF.

This clonotype showed up just a few times. This chain uses TRBV3-1 with TRBJ1-1, with D maybe TRBD1 (5 bases). Deletions cut 7 bases from V and 1 base from J, with 7 bases between. The CDR3 is 12 amino acids. Germline V gives CDR1 LGHDT, CDR2 YNNKEL (reference sequence). DNA for the CDR3: TGTGCCAGCAAGGGACCGAACACTGAAGCTTTCTTT. Protein sequence: CASKGPNTEAFF.

This clonotype was seen many times. The chain carries TRBV20-1 and TRBJ2-7, with D possibly TRBD1 on 6 matching bases. This CDR3 region has 15 residues. In germline, CDR1 is DFQATT, CDR2 SNEGSKA (reference sequence). Trimming took off 0 bases at V and 2 bases at J, with 14 bases between the two ends. DNA of the CDR3: TGCAGTGCTAGAGATAAACCAGGGGTCCCCTACGAGCAGTACTTC. Amino acids: CSARDKPGVPYEQYF.

Worth noting for this clonotype: This sequence may be a read error, since a much larger clone differs from it by one base. The V call is TRBV6-4, the J call TRBJ1-2; 10 bases map to TRBD1. Germline V lookup: CDR1 MRHNA, CDR2 SNTAGT. The CDR3 consists of 15 residues. Unmatched junction bases numbered 3, after V lost 2 bases and J lost 3 bases. This chain's CDR3 is CASSDTTGGHYGYTF. Here the CDR3 DNA reads TGTGCCAGCAGTGACACGACAGGGGGCCACTATGGCTACACCTTC.

This clonotype was picked up many times. The chain joins TRBV9 to TRBJ2-2, with D tentatively TRBD2 (6 bases). Trimming shortened V by 5 bases and J by 1 base, and 12 bases separated the two germline ends. Germline loops: CDR1 SGDLS, CDR2 YYNGEE. This CDR3 spans 15 amino acids. CDR3 coding DNA: TGTGCCAGCAGGACCGGGACTCAGAACACCGGGGAGCTGTTTTTT. Encoded protein: CASRTGTQNTGELFF.